This note documents a single TCR beta chain sequence. The data originate from a study of blood T cell repertoires in COVID-19. Trimming shortened V by 5 bases and J by 3 bases, and 13 bases separated the two germline ends. Per germline, CDR1 PRHDT and CDR2 FYEKMQ (reference sequence). CDR3 length equals 14 residues. Libraries were prepared by immunoSEQ multiplex PCR; TCRdb keeps only in-frame clonotypes and omits some of them. The sample has around 280,000 clones, roughly 87% seen once. The sample consisted of peripheral blood. This chain links TRBV13 with TRBJ1-2; possible D gene TRBD1, 5 bases. The receptor was derived from a woman aged 50 to 60 who had recovered from COVID-19. The CDR3 DNA reads as TGTGCCAGCAGCGCTGGAGGGACCGACTATGGCTACACCTTC. This encodes CASSAGGTDYGYTF.